This T cell receptor beta chain was profiled in a study of CD8+CD57+ T cells in acquired aplastic anemia. About the study: Sorted CD4+ and CD8+ cells yielded around 3.3 ug of DNA on average.

Genomic DNA, the template, was used for profiling of the TCR beta VDJ and CDR3. TCRdb used MiXCR to reprocess the reads, holding one entry per CDR3 protein. The sample has about 420,000 distinct CDR3 sequences; around 72% are singletons. The CDR3 sequence is 13 residues long. Trimming removed 2 bases from V and 2 bases from J; junction bases left unmatched: 0. Germline V gives CDR1 DFQATT, CDR2 SNEGSKA (reference sequence). This TCR came from a human donor in good health, serving as a control. The chain couples TRBV20-1 to TRBJ2-1, with 7 bases lining up with TRBD2. Sequenced: sorted CD4+, CD8+, or CD8+CD57+ T cells (not recorded which) from PBMCs. CDR3 nucleotides: TGCAGTGCTAGACGGGAGGCCTACAATGAGCAGTTCTTC. Translated, it gives CSARREAYNEQFF.